Presented here are 32 T cell receptor beta chains from one specimen sequenced in a study of T cells in Graves' hyperthyroidism and ophthalmopathy. TCR beta CDR3 regions were amplified from RNA. First-round RT-PCR targeting the TCR CDR3 was performed with the HTBI primer set. MiXCR, applied by TCRdb to the multiplex PCR reads, yields one record per CDR3 protein. The profile shows about 200,000 distinct CDR3 sequences, around 16% of them singletons. The sequenced sample was blood. The origin of the receptors is a middle-aged man with Graves' hyperthyroidism.

This sequence joins TRBV5-1 and TRBJ2-5; the D gene is possibly TRBD2 (6 bases). Between the trimmed V and J ends, which lost 1 base and 5 bases, there was a span of 15 bases. The CDR3 runs 15 residues. CDR1 SGHRS and CDR2 YFSETQ come from the germline V gene. The CDR3 bases are TGCGCCAGCAGCTTGACGCGGGATCCGGACGAGACCCAGTACTTC. Amino acids: CASSLTRDPDETQYF.

The sample holds many counts of this clonotype. This chain connects TRBV6-1 to TRBJ2-2, with D perhaps matching TRBD1 (5 bases). The CDR3 is 15 residues long. Trimming cost V 2 bases and J 4 bases, with 11 bases left between them. CDR1 MNHNS and CDR2 SASEGT come from the germline V gene. CDR3 in amino acids: CASSEFRVGTGELFF. DNA for the CDR3: TGTGCCAGCAGTGAATTCAGGGTGGGCACCGGGGAGCTGTTTTTT.

Ten or more counts support this clonotype. This CDR3 reads CASKGRGAGDTQYF. The CDR3 DNA reads TGTGCCAGCAAGGGACGGGGGGCGGGAGATACGCAGTATTTT. V gene TRBV6-1 combines with J gene TRBJ2-3; a weak D match, TRBD2 (7 bases). With 7 bases removed from V and 5 bases from J, the gap between germline ends came to 16 bases. Germline CDR1 MNHNS, CDR2 SASEGT. The CDR3 covers 14 residues.

This clonotype was seen more than once but under ten times. This chain joins TRBV20-1 and TRBJ2-1, with 12 bases aligning to TRBD1. Germline V gene lookup returns CDR1 DFQATT and CDR2 SNEGSKA (reference sequence). The CDR3 consists of 16 residues. Here the CDR3 reads CSVWDRGPGSYNEQFF. The CDR3, as DNA: TGCAGCGTCTGGGACAGGGGGCCCGGCTCCTACAATGAGCAGTTCTTC.

This clonotype has at least ten counts. The chain is built from TRBV30 and TRBJ2-7, with D hard to call. The germline gives CDR1 GTSNPN, CDR2 SVGIG (reference sequence). Trimming took off 3 bases at V and 4 bases at J, with 10 bases between the two ends. This CDR3 comprises 12 residues. CDR3 nucleotide sequence: TGTGCCTGGAGCCGTGGAGCTTACGAGCAGTACTTC. It codes for CAWSRGAYEQYF.

This rearrangement joins TRBV20-1 to TRBJ2-5, with TRBD2 matching over 8 bases. The CDR3 contains 13 residues. The trim removed 3 bases at V and 11 bases at J, leaving 11 bases unmatched. Germline V gene sequence: CDR1 DFQATT, CDR2 SNEGSKA (reference sequence). The CDR3 DNA reads TGCAGTGCTAGGCTAGGGACTAGGGGTCCTCAGTACTTC. Translation: CSARLGTRGPQYF.

The genes are TRBV4-3 and TRBJ2-2; TRBD1 matches at 7 bases. The CDR3 consists of 16 residues. Trimming cost V 6 bases and J 4 bases; bases outside gene matches: 11. Germline assignment: CDR1 LGHNA and CDR2 YSLEER. CDR3 nucleotides: TGCGCCAGCAGTCCTACCGGGACAGCGTTCACCGGGGAGCTGTTTTTT. As protein: CASSPTGTAFTGELFF.

The chain is built from TRBV9 and TRBJ2-3; D may correspond to TRBD1 or TRBD2 (6 bases each). V was cut by 3 bases and J by 1 base, with 12 bases left in between. Germline V CDR1 and CDR2: SGDLS, YYNGEE. The CDR3 is 15 amino acids. The CDR3, as DNA: TGTGCCAGCAGCGGCCAAAGGGGGGGCACAGATACGCAGTATTTT. Its protein product is CASSGQRGGTDTQYF.

This clonotype came up many times. Compared with germline, one end of the junction differs, possibly owing to a read error. The chain is built from TRBV18 and TRBJ1-2, with D unresolved. Germline values: CDR1 KGHSH, CDR2 LQKENI. The CDR3 length is 12 residues. CDR3 in amino acids: CASSRGYYGYTF. CDR3 nucleotide sequence: TGTGCCAGCTCCCGAGGCTACTACGGCTACACCTTC. The variable domain in full, completed from reference TRBV18 and TRBJ1-2, reads NAGVMQNPRHLVRRRGQEARLRCSPMKGHSHVYWYRQLPEEGLKFMVYLQKENIIDESGMPKERFSAEFPKEGPSILRIQQVVRGDSAAYFCASSRGYYGYTFGSGTRLTVV.

This clonotype was seen at least ten times. The gene calls are TRBV20-1 and TRBJ2-1; 13 nucleotides match TRBD2. CDR1 and CDR2 from the germline V gene are DFQATT and SNEGSKA (reference sequence). The CDR3 extends over 16 amino acids. V shed 3 bases and J 7 bases; nucleotides not matched to a gene: 9. The CDR3 DNA follows: TGCAGTGCTAGGGAAGTACTAGCGGGGGGGGGTAATGAGCAGTTCTTC. It codes for CSAREVLAGGGNEQFF.

The sample holds many counts of this clonotype. An end of the junction differs from the germline gene, which may be a read error. The chain couples TRBV7-9 to TRBJ2-5; 7 bases map to TRBD2. Germline V CDR1 and CDR2: SEHNR, FQNEAQ (reference sequence). The CDR3 spans 12 residues. The CDR3 protein is CASSPQTGGVDF. The CDR3 bases are TGTGCCAGCAGCCCCCAGACGGGGGGAGTCGACTTC.

V is TRBV29-1 and J is TRBJ2-3; 12 nucleotides align to TRBD2. J was trimmed by 5 bases and V by 0 bases; bases with no gene match: 6. CDR3 length equals 16 residues. Germline V gene sequence: CDR1 SQVTM, CDR2 ANQGSEA. The CDR3 DNA is TGCAGCGTTGAAGATCGGGGACTAGCGGGCGGAGATACGCAGTATTTT. This encodes CSVEDRGLAGGDTQYF.

In this sample, this clonotype turned up many times. The chain uses TRBV5-1 and TRBJ1-5; weak D call: TRBD1 (6 bases). The CDR3 is 15 amino acids. Between the trimmed V and J ends, which lost 0 bases and 6 bases, there was a span of 13 bases. The germline CDR1 and CDR2 sequences are SGHRS and YFSETQ. CDR3 protein: CASSLVTGSGQPQHF. The CDR3 nucleotides read TGCGCCAGCAGCTTGGTCACAGGGAGTGGTCAGCCCCAGCATTTT.

Many counts were recorded for this clonotype. J is TRBJ2-1 and V is TRBV7-3; either TRBD1 or TRBD2 may fit D (5 bases each). There are 12 residues in the CDR3. Trimming stripped 5 bases from V and 9 bases from J, with 11 bases between. Looked up from germline, CDR1 is SGHTA and CDR2 is FQGTGA. The CDR3 loop is CASSLPGTEQFF. The CDR3 DNA sequence: TGTGCCAGCAGCCTCCCTGGGACTGAGCAGTTCTTC.

This clonotype was detected ten times or more. The chain has TRBV28 and TRBJ1-1; 7 nucleotides line up with TRBD1. Germline-derived CDR1 and CDR2 are MDHEN and SYDVKM. V gave up 7 bases and J gave up 6 bases; unmatched junction bases: 14. The CDR3 loop spans 15 amino acids. CDR3 residues: CASTTEGAGLSEAFF. The CDR3 DNA is TGTGCCAGCACGACAGAGGGGGCGGGGTTATCTGAAGCTTTCTTT.

This clonotype was recorded only once. The chain employs TRBV6-2 or TRBV6-3 and TRBJ2-5; the D gene is possibly TRBD1 (6 bases). Trimming took off 6 bases at V and 7 bases at J, with 12 bases between the two ends. The CDR3 is 12 amino acids. Per the germline V gene, CDR1 is MNHEY and CDR2 is SVGEGT. CDR3 nucleotides: TGTGCCAGCAGCACAGGGATGGGGACCCAGTACTTC. Translation gives CASSTGMGTQYF.

This clonotype has at least ten counts. The V call is TRBV20-1, the J call TRBJ2-7, with 9 bases matching TRBD2. The CDR3 consists of 16 residues. Unmatched junction bases numbered 12, after V lost 6 bases and J lost 0 bases. CDR1 DFQATT and CDR2 SNEGSKA come from the germline V gene (reference sequence). The CDR3 sequence is CSATGRSGGRSYEQYF. The CDR3 DNA is TGCAGTGCCACCGGGAGGAGCGGGGGGCGCTCCTACGAGCAGTACTTC.

The chain links TRBV5-4 to TRBJ2-3, with 8 bases matching TRBD2. The trim removed 6 bases at V and 3 bases at J, leaving 6 bases unmatched. There are 14 residues in the CDR3. Germline CDR1 is SGHNT and CDR2 is YYREEE (reference sequence). CDR3 bases: TGTGCCAGCAAGGAACTAGCGGCGACAGATACGCAGTATTTT. Translated: CASKELAATDTQYF.

This clonotype was picked up many times. The chain uses TRBV10-1 and TRBJ1-1; TRBD1 might be the D (5 bases). V lost 9 bases and J lost 2, with 7 bases in between. Germline assignment: CDR1 WNHNN and CDR2 SYGVQD (reference sequence). This CDR3 contains 11 residues. The CDR3 sequence is CARGQNTEAFF. DNA for the CDR3: TGCGCCAGAGGACAAAACACTGAAGCTTTCTTT.

This clonotype appeared many times. The CDR3 sequence is CASSLGAGQGSPLHF. In DNA form, the CDR3 reads TGTGCCAGCAGCTTAGGGGCAGGACAAGGTTCACCCCTCCACTTT. The chain carries TRBV7-2 and TRBJ1-6; D perhaps matches TRBD1 (5 bases). Germline-derived CDR1 and CDR2 are SGHTA and FQGNSA. This CDR3 contains 15 residues. Trimming took 1 base from V and 9 from J, leaving 13 bases between them. The entire variable domain, with the rest obtained from reference TRBV7-2 and TRBJ1-6, is as follows: GAGVSQSPSNKVTEKGKDVELRCDPISGHTALYWYRQSLGQGLEFLIYFQGNSAPDKSGLPSDRFSAERTGGSVSTLTIQRTQQEDSAVYLCASSLGAGQGSPLHFGNGTRLTVT.

This clonotype came up many times. The genes are TRBV6-2 or TRBV6-3 and TRBJ2-7, with no clear D. V lost 0 bases and J 3 bases, leaving 9 bases between the germline ends. This CDR3 region has 14 residues. Germline V gene data show CDR1 as MNHEY and CDR2 as SVGEGT. The CDR3 nucleotides read TGTGCCAGCAGTTACTCAGGGTTCGACTACGAGCAGTACTTC. Translation: CASSYSGFDYEQYF.

V is TRBV5-5 and J is TRBJ1-1, with D tentatively TRBD1 (6 bases). The CDR3 sequence is 15 residues long. Germline V gene lookup returns CDR1 SGHKS and CDR2 YYEKEE (reference sequence). The V end lost 0 bases, the J end lost 3 bases, and 12 bases lay between the germline ends. The CDR3 bases are TGTGCCAGCAGCTTGGCGGCAGGGGTGGACACTGAAGCTTTCTTT. The encoded protein is CASSLAAGVDTEAFF.

V is TRBV7-9 and J is TRBJ1-1; D is undetermined. CDR1 is SEHNR and CDR2 is FQNEAQ in the germline V gene (reference sequence). The CDR3 runs 12 residues. The ends were cut back, 5 bases at V and 7 bases at J, with 11 bases in the middle. This chain's CDR3 is CASSVGEGEAFF. In nucleotides, the CDR3 is TGTGCCAGCAGCGTCGGGGAAGGTGAAGCTTTCTTT.

Ten or more counts support this clonotype. CDR3 in DNA: TGCGCCAGCAGCACGAGCTCCTATAATTCACCCCTCCACTTT. Its protein product is CASSTSSYNSPLHF. The chain combines TRBV5-1 with TRBJ1-6; D unclear. Trimming stripped 4 bases from V and 0 bases from J, with 5 bases between. The CDR3 totals 14 residues. Germline loops: CDR1 SGHRS, CDR2 YFSETQ. Full variable domain (remainder filled in from reference TRBV5-1 and TRBJ1-6): KAGVTQTPRYLIKTRGQQVTLSCSPISGHRSVSWYQQTPGQGLQFLFEYFSETQRNKGNFPGRFSGRQFSNSRSEMNVSTLELGDSALYLCASSTSSYNSPLHFGNGTRLTVT.

This clonotype has more than one count but fewer than ten. The chain uses TRBV28 and TRBJ2-1, with D unresolved. CDR3 size: 14 residues. In germline, CDR1 is MDHEN, CDR2 SYDVKM. Between the trimmed V and J ends, which lost 1 base and 10 bases, there was a span of 14 bases. CDR3 nucleotide sequence: TGTGCCAGCAGTTTATATGCCGGTCGTGGAGAGCAGTTCTTC. It encodes CASSLYAGRGEQFF.

This clonotype was seen ten or more times. The rearrangement uses TRBV28 and TRBJ1-1; D is possibly TRBD1 (5 bases). Trimming shortened V by 7 bases and J by 1 base, and 13 bases separated the two germline ends. The length of the CDR3 is 14 residues. CDR1 is MDHEN, CDR2 SYDVKM, per germline. The CDR3 bases are TGTGCCAGCACCCTCACCCAGGGGAACACTGAAGCTTTCTTT. Its protein product is CASTLTQGNTEAFF. The full variable domain, in which reference TRBV28 and TRBJ1-1 provide the parts outside the CDR3, is DVKVTQSSRYLVKRTGEKVFLECVQDMDHENMFWYRQDPGLGLRLIYFSYDVKMKEKGDIPEGYSVSREKKERFSLILESASTNQTSMYLCASTLTQGNTEAFFGQGTRLTVV.

Comments on this clonotype: The junction departs from germline at one end; a sequencing error may be responsible. The chain is built from TRBV7-2 and TRBJ2-1, with a tentative D call TRBD1 (5 bases). This CDR3 comprises 13 residues. Germline CDR1 is SGHTA and CDR2 is FQGNSA. CDR3 sequence: CASSFVRGYEQLF. CDR3 nucleotides: TGTGCCAGCAGCTTTGTTAGGGGCTATGAGCAGCTCTTC.

Ten or more counts support this clonotype. V is TRBV10-3 and J is TRBJ2-6; no firm D call. This CDR3 region has 17 residues. Trimming cost V 5 bases and J 0 bases, with 14 bases left between them. Germline CDR1 reads ENHRY; CDR2 reads SYGVKD. The CDR3 region is CAISYQKVYSGANVLTF. The CDR3 DNA reads as TGTGCCATCAGTTACCAAAAGGTCTACTCTGGGGCCAACGTCCTGACTTTC.

The chain carries TRBV3-1 and TRBJ2-5; tentatively, D is TRBD2 (5 bases). CDR3 length equals 14 residues. Germline values: CDR1 LGHDT, CDR2 YNNKEL (reference sequence). V lost 6 bases to trimming and J lost 5 bases, with 16 bases between them. CDR3 sequence: CASRQSGVGETQYF. CDR3 coding DNA: TGTGCCAGCAGGCAGAGCGGTGTTGGGGAGACCCAGTACTTC.

This clonotype was observed a handful of times. The chain couples TRBV20-1 to TRBJ1-3; no clear D. Trimming shortened V by 6 bases and J by 8 bases, and 14 bases separated the two germline ends. This CDR3 has 12 amino acids. From germline, CDR1 is DFQATT and CDR2 SNEGSKA (reference sequence). The chain's CDR3 is CSATYLMDTIYF. The CDR3 region has the DNA TGCAGTGCCACATATCTTATGGACACCATATATTTT.

This clonotype was detected only a few times. The gene calls are TRBV12-3 or TRBV12-4 and TRBJ1-6; possible D gene TRBD1, 6 bases. V was shortened by 7 bases and J by 9 bases, with 16 bases between the two germline ends. CDR3 length: 14 residues. Here the CDR3 DNA reads TGTGCCAGCACCCTATTCCAGGGGCCTTCACCCCTCCACTTT. It translates to CASTLFQGPSPLHF.

This clonotype was seen at least ten times. V usage is TRBV29-1 and J usage is TRBJ1-1; 7 bases align to TRBD1. The CDR3 has 12 residues. V trimming: 7 bases; J trimming: 1 base; junction bases outside the gene matches: 3. The germline V gene encodes CDR1 SQVTM and CDR2 ANQGSEA. The CDR3 DNA is TGCAGCGCCCGGACAGGGAACACTGAAGCTTTCTTT. Residues: CSARTGNTEAFF. The whole variable domain, filled in from reference TRBV29-1 and TRBJ1-1, reads SAVISQKPSRDICQRGTSLTIQCQVDSQVTMMFWYRQQPGQSLTLIATANQGSEATYESGFVIDKFPISRPNLTFSTLTVSNMSPEDSSIYLCSARTGNTEAFFGQGTRLTVV.